This T cell receptor (beta chain) is from a study of early T cells in non-severe SARS-CoV-2 infection. Overall study context: Sequenced bulk RNA came from whole blood that was unsorted, and chains were unpaired.

The table lists this clonotype with a few counts. Its antigen is currently unknown. CDR3 length: 16 residues. Deletions cut 5 bases from V and 1 base from J, with 15 bases between. Germline V CDR1 and CDR2: SGHTA, FQGNSA. Individual cDNA molecules received unique molecular identifiers during library preparation. TCRdb reanalysed the 5' RACE reads using MiXCR and keeps one entry per CDR3 protein. Among under 45,000 distinct CDR3 sequences, approximately 8% were seen once, and the ten largest hold 9.5% to 15%. Findings and limits, study-wide: Comparison of clonotypes with VDJdb favored anti-spike CD8 responses while missing private and CD4 specificities.

The chain recombines TRBV7-2 with TRBJ2-1; D uncertain. The clonotype originates from an adult who was a healthcare worker with PCR-confirmed SARS-CoV-2 infection or an uninfected control (not recorded which). The sample in question was whole blood, obtained at baseline. The CDR3 spells CASSPRGGLSYNEQFF. In DNA, the CDR3 is TGTGCCAGCAGCCCCCGAGGCGGTTTATCCTACAATGAGCAGTTCTTC. Full variable domain (outside the CDR3, taken from reference TRBV7-2 and TRBJ2-1): GAGVSQSPSNKVTEKGKDVELRCDPISGHTALYWYRQSLGQGLEFLIYFQGNSAPDKSGLPSDRFSAERTGGSVSTLTIQRTQQEDSAVYLCASSPRGGLSYNEQFFGPGTRLTVL.